This passage covers 21 T cell receptor beta chains from one sample sequenced in a study of OX40 agonist ivuxolimab in advanced cancers. Produced via immunoSEQ multiplex PCR; TCRdb's table is partial and in-frame only. The sample holds about 75,000 clones, about nine tenths seen once. The sample consisted of CD4+ or CD8+ T cells sorted from blood, taken in a trial of the OX40 agonist ivuxolimab. The receptors shown here come from an adult with an advanced solid tumor such as melanoma, head and neck, liver or kidney cancer.

The chain employs TRBV19 and TRBJ1-5, with D possibly TRBD1 on 5 matching bases. The V end lost 1 base, the J end lost 6 bases, and 10 bases lay between the germline ends. The CDR3 is 14 residues long. The germline CDR1 and CDR2 sequences are LNHDA and SQIVND (reference sequence). The CDR3 sequence is CASSIGQGGQPQHF. The CDR3, as DNA: TGTGCCAGTAGTATAGGCCAGGGAGGTCAGCCCCAGCATTTT.

This sequence joins TRBV5-1 and TRBJ2-1; 10 bases align to TRBD2. The CDR3 sequence is 16 residues long. CDR1 is SGHRS, CDR2 YFSETQ, per germline. The junction had 15 bases not matched to a gene; V was cut back by 6 bases and J by 9 bases. CDR3 amino acids: CASIPGLASESPEQFF. The CDR3 nucleotides are TGCGCCAGCATCCCGGGACTAGCGTCGGAGAGTCCTGAGCAGTTCTTC.

The chain recombines TRBV7-2 with TRBJ2-7; 9 bases are a match to TRBD1. The CDR3 totals 14 residues. Germline V gives CDR1 SGHTA, CDR2 FQGNSA. J lost 7 bases, V lost 5 bases, and 9 bases had no gene match. This CDR3 reads CASSPRTGAREQYF. The CDR3 nucleotides read TGTGCCAGCAGCCCGCGGACAGGGGCTAGGGAGCAGTACTTC.

The J gene is TRBJ2-2, the V gene TRBV7-9; D perhaps matches TRBD1 (6 bases). The CDR3 runs to 16 residues. The germline V gene encodes CDR1 SEHNR and CDR2 FQNEAQ (reference sequence). V was trimmed by 2 bases and J by 1 base, leaving 11 bases between them. CDR3 in DNA: TGTGCCAGCAGCTTAAGTGGGGGCTGGAACACCGGGGAGCTGTTTTTT. It yields the protein CASSLSGGWNTGELFF.

This chain links TRBV21-1 with TRBJ2-1. TRBV21-1 is described as a pseudogene. The CDR3 has 17 residues. Written as DNA, the CDR3 is TGTGCCAGCAGCAAGATTACCCACAGGGGACTACCCAATGAGCAGTTCTTC. Translation: CASSKITHRGLPNEQFF.

This chain connects TRBV19 to TRBJ2-2; tentative D call: TRBD2 (6 bases). The CDR3 spans 14 residues. Trimming shortened V by 7 bases and J by 7 bases, and 16 bases separated the two germline ends. Per germline, CDR1 LNHDA and CDR2 SQIVND (reference sequence). The CDR3 loop reads CASNGERAGGELFF. The CDR3 region has the DNA TGTGCCAGTAATGGGGAGCGGGCGGGCGGGGAGCTGTTTTTT.

The rearrangement joins TRBV6-6 to TRBJ2-3; TRBD1 aligns across 10 bases. CDR1 MNHNY and CDR2 SVGAGI come from the germline V gene (reference sequence). The length of the CDR3 is 15 residues. V gave up 6 bases and J gave up 5 bases; unmatched junction bases: 8. The CDR3 loop reads CASSPPGTGVDTQYF. For the CDR3, the DNA is TGTGCCAGCAGCCCACCCGGGACAGGGGTAGATACGCAGTATTTT.

The CDR3 nucleotides read TGTGCCAGCAGTTTATCAGACAGGGACACCGGGGAGCTGTTTTTT. Protein: CASSLSDRDTGELFF. This chain links TRBV28 with TRBJ2-2; 7 bases fit TRBD1. Germline V gene data show CDR1 as MDHEN and CDR2 as SYDVKM. The CDR3 sequence is 15 residues long. The V segment lost 1 base and the J segment 3 bases; nucleotides outside the gene matches: 2.

The chain carries TRBV19 and TRBJ2-1, with 9 bases matching TRBD2. Unmatched junction bases numbered 5, after V lost 5 bases and J lost 3 bases. The CDR3 sequence is 15 residues long. Germline-derived CDR1 and CDR2 are LNHDA and SQIVND (reference sequence). CDR3 sequence: CASSSSSGIYNEQFF. As DNA, the CDR3 is TGTGCCAGTAGTTCGTCTAGCGGGATCTACAATGAGCAGTTCTTC.

The rearrangement links TRBV7-3 to TRBJ2-1; perhaps TRBD2 as D (6 bases). V was pared by 2 bases and J by 5 bases, with 10 bases between. This CDR3 spans 14 amino acids. The germline CDR1 and CDR2 sequences are SGHTA and FQGTGA. Here the CDR3 reads CASSLLLANNEQFF. CDR3 nucleotides: TGTGCCAGCAGCTTACTACTAGCTAACAATGAGCAGTTCTTC. Full variable domain (remainder filled in from reference TRBV7-3 and TRBJ2-1): GAGVSQTPSNKVTEKGKYVELRCDPISGHTALYWYRQSLGQGPEFLIYFQGTGAADDSGLPNDRFFAVRPEGSVSTLKIQRTERGDSAVYLCASSLLLANNEQFFGPGTRLTVL.

V is TRBV4-2 and J is TRBJ1-1; D is ambiguous. From germline, CDR1 is LGHNA and CDR2 YNFKEQ. The V end was cut by 1 base, the J end by 6 bases, with 12 bases between. The CDR3 is made up of 14 amino acids. CDR3 sequence reads: CASSQGPGVAEAFF. The CDR3 DNA follows: TGTGCCAGCAGCCAAGGTCCCGGGGTCGCTGAAGCTTTCTTT.

The chain is built from TRBV5-6 and TRBJ1-5; TRBD1 is a possible D gene (6 bases). The V end lost 2 bases, the J end lost 5 bases, and 14 bases lay between the germline ends. The CDR3 spans 15 residues. Germline V lookup: CDR1 SGHDT, CDR2 YYEEEE. The CDR3 spells CASSFNRQEDQPQHF. The CDR3 region has the DNA TGTGCCAGCAGCTTTAATCGACAGGAGGATCAGCCCCAGCATTTT.

The chain uses TRBV7-9 and TRBJ2-6; 9 positions match TRBD1. The junction had 11 bases not matched to a gene; V was cut back by 7 bases and J by 1 base. The CDR3 totals 18 residues. CDR1 is SEHNR, CDR2 FQNEAQ, per germline (reference sequence). The DNA for the CDR3 is TGTGCCAGCACCCCGAATTGGGGACAGGGATCTGGGGCCAACGTCCTGACTTTC. Amino acid sequence: CASTPNWGQGSGANVLTF.

The V and J genes are TRBV14 and TRBJ1-1; D remains ambiguous. Trimming took 0 bases from V and 2 from J, leaving 4 bases between them. CDR1 is SGHDN and CDR2 is FVKESK in the germline V gene. This CDR3 spans 13 amino acids. In nucleotides, the CDR3 is TGTGCCAGCAGCCAAGATCACAACACTGAAGCTTTCTTT. Its protein is CASSQDHNTEAFF.

The rearrangement uses TRBV6-4 and TRBJ2-5, with D possibly matching TRBD2 (6 bases). CDR3 size: 15 residues. Trimming removed 3 bases at V and 5 bases at J, with 16 bases between. Germline V CDR1 and CDR2: MRHNA, SNTAGT. In DNA form, the CDR3 reads TGTGCCAGCAGTGAAGGGGCGGGATCCGGGGAGACCCAGTACTTC. This gives the protein CASSEGAGSGETQYF.

The V gene is TRBV18, the J gene TRBJ2-1, with D hard to call. Germline CDR1 KGHSH, CDR2 LQKENI. The CDR3 contains 15 residues. V lost 0 bases and J lost 5, with 11 bases in between. CDR3 sequence (DNA): TGTGCCAGCTCACCACCCCTCGCCTTGAACAATGAGCAGTTCTTC. As protein: CASSPPLALNNEQFF.

J is TRBJ1-2 and V is TRBV6-5; the D is unclear. V was cut by 3 bases and J by 5 bases, with 10 bases left in between. This CDR3 has 13 residues. CDR1 is MNHEY and CDR2 is SVGAGI in the germline V gene. The CDR3 region is CASSYGHTYGYTF. The CDR3 DNA is TGTGCCAGCAGTTATGGGCATACTTATGGCTACACCTTC.

The CDR3 is CSASSVSTGELFF. As DNA, the CDR3 is TGCAGCGCTTCTAGCGTAAGCACCGGGGAGCTGTTTTTT. The V and J genes are TRBV29-1 and TRBJ2-2; TRBD2 is a possible D gene (6 bases). Germline V lookup: CDR1 SQVTM, CDR2 ANQGSEA. Trimming left V 7 bases short and J 4 bases short, with 13 bases between. The CDR3 has 13 residues.

The V and J genes are TRBV4-3 and TRBJ2-7; TRBD2 matches at 9 bases. Unmatched junction bases numbered 6, after V lost 0 bases and J lost 3 bases. CDR1 is LGHNA and CDR2 is YSLEER in the germline V gene. The CDR3 covers 16 residues. The CDR3 here is CASSQDRASGVYEQYF. The CDR3 bases are TGCGCCAGCAGCCAAGATCGGGCTAGCGGGGTCTACGAGCAGTACTTC.

This chain joins TRBV30 and TRBJ2-2; D ambiguous. The germline gives CDR1 GTSNPN, CDR2 SVGIG (reference sequence). Trimming cost V 0 bases and J 5 bases, with 13 bases left between them. The CDR3 has 15 amino acids. This chain's CDR3 is CAWSVRVRNTGELFF. CDR3 nucleotide sequence: TGTGCCTGGAGTGTACGGGTCCGAAATACCGGGGAGCTGTTTTTT.

CDR3 DNA sequence: TGTGCCACCGGGGAGGGATGGGAGCAGTACTTC. The encoded protein is CATGEGWEQYF. The rearrangement links TRBV25-1 to TRBJ2-7; 7 bases are shared with TRBD2. The CDR3 is made up of 11 amino acids. Germline V gene lookup returns CDR1 MGHDK and CDR2 SYGVNS. J gave up 7 bases and V 10 bases, and 7 bases lay outside the gene matches.